This T cell receptor (beta chain) came from a study of neurological immune-mediated disorders. Study-wide results and limits: Subjects shared no identical expanded-clone CDR3 amino acid sequences, suggesting private TCR-beta repertoires in all groups. The multiple sclerosis repertoire cluster had no association with any clinical or MRI feature. One related-CDR3 cluster, which may be a signature, held the repertoires of 18 of 34 multiple sclerosis patients after phylogenetic grouping.

The making of cDNA relied on 5'RACE with 10-nucleotide random UMIs. TCRdb itself ran the 5' RACE reads through MiXCR, one entry per CDR3 protein. The sample yields 66,000 or so distinct CDR3 sequences, around 5.2% seen once. The CDR3 contains 13 residues. V shed 4 bases, J shed 9 bases, and the junction held 10 bases outside the gene matches. Germline-derived CDR1 and CDR2 are SGHKS and YYEKEE (reference sequence). This clonotype has at least ten counts. What it binds is unknown. Sequencing input: PBMCs. The chain is built from TRBV5-5 and TRBJ2-7; TRBD2 matches at 7 bases. This clonotype was sampled from a woman under 40 with multiple sclerosis. CDR3 amino acids: CASSQDTSGVQYF. CDR3 bases: TGTGCCAGCAGCCAGGACACCAGCGGGGTGCAGTACTTC.